Given below is one T cell receptor (beta chain) in context. The record originates from a study of blood T cell repertoires in COVID-19. Study as a whole: COVID-19 samples collected from the United States, Italy and Spain covered acute and convalescent phases. The cDNA or gDNA used as material had been derived from T cells, B-cell-depleted T cells, or PBMCs.

Original methodology: Amplification of reference gene primers was used by the study to estimate nucleated cell counts. Produced via immunoSEQ multiplex PCR; TCRdb's table is partial and in-frame only. D and trimming come from the DNA, and the V and J calls and clone size come from that table. The sample lists about 55,000 clones, 65% to 90% occurring once. The V and J ends lost 0 bases and 6 bases, in that order; junction bases with no gene match: 7. The CDR3 length is 16 residues. The germline V gene has CDR1 LGHNA and CDR2 YSLEER. This TCR was sampled from a human donor in a cohort sampled during active COVID-19. The V call is TRBV4-3, the J call TRBJ1-2, with TRBD1 matching 10 bases. The sample consisted of peripheral blood. This chain's CDR3 is CASSQDHGQGVDGYTF. In DNA form, the CDR3 reads TGCGCCAGCAGCCAAGATCATGGACAGGGGGTTGATGGCTACACCTTC.